The text below deals with one TCR beta chain. These data come from a study of spatial heterogeneity in lung cancer. Study details: When follow-up PBMC samples existed, they were sequenced (at a median of about 2 years after resection). Beta-chain sequences were consistently detected more often than alpha-chain sequences.

TCRdb independently ran MiXCR on the 5' RACE reads; one entry per CDR3 protein. The sample carries about 94,000 distinct CDR3 sequences, around 19% recorded once. This sample's time point: blood at routine non-recurrence follow-up after resection. CDR1 and CDR2 (germline): SNHLY, FYNNEI. The CDR3 is 13 residues long. J lost 7 bases, V lost 3 bases, and 1 base had no gene match. The V call is TRBV2, the J call TRBJ1-3; 9 nucleotides match TRBD1. Sequencing was performed on PBMCs, taken at follow-up. The receptor was derived from a male donor with early-stage non-small cell lung cancer. The CDR3 protein is CASSEDRGNTIYF. For the CDR3, the DNA is TGTGCCAGCAGTGAGGACAGGGGCAACACCATATATTTT.